The 9 T cell receptor beta chains reported below all come from one sample, sequenced in a study of blood T cell repertoires in COVID-19. Sequenced by immunoSEQ multiplex PCR; TCRdb stores in-frame clones only, minus some. The sample lists roughly 500,000 clones; 70% to 90% were seen once. The specimen was peripheral blood. Receptors originate from a human donor in a cohort sampled during active COVID-19.

V and J are TRBV5-6 and TRBJ2-7, with TRBD1 identical over 10 bases. Trimming took 3 bases from V and 4 from J; bases not matched to a gene: 13. This CDR3 comprises 17 residues. Looked up from germline, CDR1 is SGHDT and CDR2 is YYEEEE. CDR3 amino acids: CASSSGADRGRGYEQYF. The CDR3 DNA is TGTGCCAGCAGCTCCGGGGCAGACAGGGGGCGAGGGTACGAGCAGTACTTC.

The genes are TRBV18 and TRBJ1-1; TRBD1 aligns across 8 bases. Germline lookup yields CDR1 KGHSH and CDR2 LQKENI. The ends lost 4 bases at V and 1 base at J; junction bases unmatched: 5. This CDR3 spans 15 amino acids. The CDR3 spells CASSLQQGANTEAFF. The DNA of the CDR3 is TGTGCCAGCTCACTTCAGCAGGGGGCGAACACTGAAGCTTTCTTT.

This clone occurred a few times. The V and J genes are TRBV6-5 and TRBJ1-2; the D gene is possibly TRBD1 (5 bases). The CDR3 is 12 amino acids. Per the germline V gene, CDR1 is MNHEY and CDR2 is SVGAGI. The V end was cut by 7 bases, the J end by 2 bases, with 8 bases between. In nucleotides, the CDR3 is TGTGCCAGCACGGCAGGGAACTATGGCTACACCTTC. This codes for CASTAGNYGYTF.

CDR3 residues: CASSQDMGTGRNEQFF. CDR3 nucleotides: TGTGCCAGCAGCCAAGATATGGGGACAGGGAGGAATGAGCAGTTCTTC. The chain employs TRBV14 and TRBJ2-1; TRBD1 agrees at 9 bases. V was clipped by 0 bases and J by 7 bases; unmatched bases: 7. This CDR3 has 16 amino acids. Germline CDR1 reads SGHDN; CDR2 reads FVKESK.

V is TRBV5-1 and J is TRBJ2-5; no clear D. V lost 2 bases and J 0 bases, leaving 2 bases between the germline ends. The germline CDR1 and CDR2 sequences are SGHRS and YFSETQ. This CDR3 contains 12 residues. Written as DNA, the CDR3 is TGCGCCAGCAGCTTTAACCAAGAGACCCAGTACTTC. This translates into CASSFNQETQYF. The full variable domain, rest sourced from reference TRBV5-1 and TRBJ2-5, is KAGVTQTPRYLIKTRGQQVTLSCSPISGHRSVSWYQQTPGQGLQFLFEYFSETQRNKGNFPGRFSGRQFSNSRSEMNVSTLELGDSALYLCASSFNQETQYFGPGTRLLVL.

The chain employs TRBV24-1 and TRBJ1-4, with 10 bases matching TRBD1. Germline CDR1 is KGHDR and CDR2 is SFDVKD. Trimming removed 3 bases from V and 4 bases from J; junction bases left unmatched: 10. CDR3 size: 18 residues. The CDR3 here is CATSDRDRGMFDNEKLFF. The DNA of the CDR3 is TGTGCCACCAGTGATAGGGACAGGGGAATGTTTGATAATGAAAAACTGTTTTTT.

V is TRBV7-9 and J is TRBJ1-5; D is undetermined. The CDR3 extends over 14 amino acids. Per germline, CDR1 SEHNR and CDR2 FQNEAQ (reference sequence). V lost 5 bases, J lost 3 bases, and 11 bases lay in between. Written as DNA, the CDR3 is TGTGCCAGCAGCGGAGACGGAGACAATCAGCCCCAGCATTTT. Protein sequence: CASSGDGDNQPQHF.

This sequence joins TRBV2 and TRBJ1-5, with TRBD1 matching 8 bases. Germline CDR1 and CDR2: SNHLY and FYNNEI. The CDR3 is 12 amino acids. After removal of 5 bases from V and 11 bases from J, the junction contained 5 bases not matched to a gene. This chain's CDR3 is CASSTRQGSQHF. CDR3 nucleotides: TGTGCCAGCAGTACCCGACAGGGGTCCCAGCATTTT. The variable domain in full, completed from reference TRBV2 and TRBJ1-5, reads EPEVTQTPSHQVTQMGQEVILRCVPISNHLYFYWYRQILGQKVEFLVSFYNNEISEKSEIFDDQFSVERPDGSNFTLKIRSTKLEDSAMYFCASSTRQGSQHFGDGTRLSIL.

The rearrangement links TRBV12-5 to TRBJ1-1; D gene uncertain. Trimming removed 4 bases at V and 1 base at J, with 16 bases between. CDR1 and CDR2 from the germline V gene are LGHNT and FRNRAP. This CDR3 has 16 amino acids. The CDR3 here is CASGSGYGRGNTEAFF. CDR3 nucleotide sequence: TGTGCTAGTGGTTCGGGTTATGGTCGGGGGAACACTGAAGCTTTCTTT.